Listed below are T cell receptor beta chains from one sample, sequenced in a study of CDR3 diversity in severe acne. One entry per CDR3 protein results from TCRdb running MiXCR on the PCR reads. The sample holds under 95,000 distinct CDR3 sequences; 48% are singletons and the top ten take around a tenth. The sequenced sample was blood. The receptors shown here come from a male donor in good health, serving as a control. Both conserved end residues are part of each CDR3. A D gene is named only where the DNA matches it firmly. Only some rows state a clone size, as once, few, many or a class for expanded clones.

>TRBJ1-2|TRBV5-1|.|few
TGCGCCAGCAGCTCCCCGGACAGTACTTCCCTCTATGGCTACACCTTC
CASSSPDSTSLYGYTF
>TRBJ1-1|TRBV7-8|TRBD1|.
TGTGCCAGCAGCCCGCGGGACAGTAGTTACACTGAAGCTTTCTTT
CASSPRDSSYTEAFF
>TRBJ2-7|TRBV10-2|TRBD1|few
TGCGCCAGCAATGGACAGGCCGCCTACGAGCAGTACTTC
CASNGQAAYEQYF
>TRBJ1-5|TRBV4-2|TRBD1|many
TGTGCCAGCAGCCCCGGGACAGAAAATCAGCCCCAGCATTTT
CASSPGTENQPQHF
>TRBJ1-1|TRBV2|.|few
TGTGCCAGCAGTGATGGTAAGCGTACGGTGTACACTGAAGCTTTCTTT
CASSDGKRTVYTEAFF
>TRBJ2-5|TRBV3-1|.|.
TGTGCCGCCAGCTCTGGGGACCACGGTCGACGGGGGAATGAGCAGTACTTC
CAASSGDHGRRGNEQYF
>TRBJ2-1|TRBV28|.|many
TGTGCCAGCCGGGACGCGAATCTTTCCTACAATGAGCAGTTCTTC
CASRDANLSYNEQFF
>TRBJ1-1|TRBV20-1|.|.
TGCAGTGCTAGCGGCTGGACGAACACTGAAGCTTTCTTT
CSASGWTNTEAFF
>TRBJ2-1|TRBV29-1|.|.
TGCAGCGGCGGGTGGGGCGCGTATCATGAGCAGTTCTTC
CSGGWGAYHEQFF
>TRBJ1-5|TRBV25-1|TRBD1|.
TGTGCCAGCAGCCCGACAGGGGCGAACAATCAGCCCCAGCATTTT
CASSPTGANNQPQHF
>TRBJ1-5|TRBV4-2|.|once
TGTGCCAGCAGCCAAGACAGGGGCAATCAGCCCCAGCATTTT
CASSQDRGNQPQHF
>TRBJ2-3|TRBV10-1|.|.
TGCACCAGCGGAGGAGGGGGAGGGGGCGCAGATACGCAGTATTTT
CTSGGGGGGADTQYF
>TRBJ2-5|TRBV7-7|TRBD2|medium-sized
TGTGCTAGCGGGGGTGGGACGCAAGAGACCCAGTACTTC
CASGGGTQETQYF
>TRBJ2-1|TRBV14|TRBD2|.
TGTGCCAGCAGCGCCTATACCGGGACTAGCTTAAGTGGCAGTAAGCAGTTCTTC
CASSAYTGTSLSGSKQFF
>TRBJ1-1|TRBV10-3|.|few
TGTGCCATCAGTGAGGGGGCAGAAGCTTTCTTT
CAISEGAEAFF
>TRBJ2-1|TRBV7-9|TRBD2|.
TGTGCCAGCAGCTTACAGGGCGGGGGGGGCAATGAGCAGTTCTTC
CASSLQGGGGNEQFF
>TRBJ2-5|TRBV11-3|TRBD2|.
TGTGCCAGCAGCGGGACCGGGACTAGCGGCCCAATGGCCCAGTACTTC
CASSGTGTSGPMAQYF
>TRBJ2-5|TRBV29-1|TRBD2|.
TGCAGCGTTATCGCGGGAGGAGAGACCCAGTACTTC
CSVIAGGETQYF
>TRBJ2-3|TRBV4-2|.|many
TGTGCCAGCAGCCAACGTGGGGACTTCCTAGGGGGTACGCAGTATTTT
CASSQRGDFLGGTQYF
>TRBJ2-1|TRBV4-1|TRBD2|many
TGCGCCAGCAGCCAAGATAGCGGGGGGGCTTACAATGAGCAGTTCTTC
CASSQDSGGAYNEQFF
>TRBJ1-1|TRBV25-1|.|.
TGTGCCAGCAGTTCCGTCCGGGGGCTGAACACTGAAGCTTTCTTT
CASSSVRGLNTEAFF
>TRBJ1-6|TRBV7-6|.|many
TGTGCCAGCAGCTGTCAGGGGTTAGGACCCCTCCACTTT
CASSCQGLGPLHF
>TRBJ1-1|TRBV6-1|.|.
TGTGCCAGCAGTAGCGAACTAGGGGTGGAAGCTTTCTTT
CASSSELGVEAFF
>TRBJ2-7|TRBV29-1|TRBD1|.
TGCAGCGTTGAAGGGGACAGGGGGCGAGAGGAGCAGTACTTC
CSVEGDRGREEQYF
>TRBJ2-5|TRBV7-3|TRBD2|.
TGTGCCAGCAGCTTAGCGGGAGGGTCCGAACAAGAGACCCAGTACTTC
CASSLAGGSEQETQYF
>TRBJ1-2|TRBV20-1|.|medium-sized
TGCAGTGCTTTTACGGAGGAGCCCAGGGACTATGGCTACACCTTC
CSAFTEEPRDYGYTF
>TRBJ1-2|TRBV7-8|.|once
TGTGCCAGCAGCCAAGGGGCCGACCGGTATGGCTACACCTTC
CASSQGADRYGYTF
>TRBJ2-3|TRBV5-1|TRBD1|many
TGCGCCAGCAGCCTGACAGGGAACACAGATACGCAGTATTTT
CASSLTGNTDTQYF
>TRBJ2-3|TRBV29-1|.|.
TGCAGCGTTGAATTAGCCACAGATACGCAGTATTTT
CSVELATDTQYF
>TRBJ2-7|TRBV29-1|.|.
TGCAGCGTGCGACAGGCTTCCTACGAGCAGTACTTC
CSVRQASYEQYF
>TRBJ1-2|TRBV5-1|.|many
TGCGCCAGCAGCTTGGAGGGGACCCAAGGGGGCTACACCTTC
CASSLEGTQGGYTF
>TRBJ1-5|TRBV6-5|.|many
TGTGCCAGCAGTCGGGACGGGGGAGGGAATCAGCCCCAGCATTTT
CASSRDGGGNQPQHF
>TRBJ1-4|TRBV12-3/TRBV12-4|.|.
TGTGCCAGCAGTTTGGCTGGAAAACTGTTTTTT
CASSLAGKLFF
>TRBJ2-2|TRBV6-1|.|many
TGTGCCAGCAGTGTAGGGGCAGGGGACACCGGGGAGCTGTTTTTT
CASSVGAGDTGELFF
>TRBJ2-1|TRBV30|.|few
TGTGCCTGGAGTCCGAGACTCGATAATGAGCAGTTCTTC
CAWSPRLDNEQFF
>TRBJ2-7|TRBV10-3|.|.
TGTGCCATCAGTGTTCAGGGCTCCTACGAGCAGTACTTC
CAISVQGSYEQYF
>TRBJ2-3|TRBV20-1|TRBD2|.
TGCAGTGCTCCCCCACGACTAGCAGAGAGACCAATTAGCACAGATACGCAGTATTTT
CSAPPRLAERPISTDTQYF